The 4 T cell receptor beta chains below come from one sample, sequenced in a study of Graves' ophthalmopathy and Graves' hyperthyroidism. The sequenced template was RNA, covering the TCR beta CDR3 region. HTBI primers primed a first-round RT-PCR, and a second-round multiplex PCR followed. TCRdb re-called the multiplex PCR reads with MiXCR, one entry per CDR3 protein. The sample lists 360,000 or so distinct CDR3 sequences, about 17% occurring once. The sequenced sample was peripheral blood. The source is a woman aged 18-30 years with Graves' ophthalmopathy.

At least ten counts were recorded for this clonotype. The chain is built from TRBV20-1 and TRBJ1-1, with no clear D. Trimming removed 0 bases from V and 10 bases from J, with 27 bases in between. The CDR3 length is 17 residues. Per the germline V gene, CDR1 is DFQATT and CDR2 is SNEGSKA (reference sequence). The CDR3 loop reads CSARDPFFRSQSMIAFF. The CDR3 DNA reads TGCAGTGCTAGAGATCCCTTTTTTCGGTCCCAGAGTATGATAGCTTTCTTT.

This clonotype has a count of ten or more. The chain joins TRBV6-2 or TRBV6-3 to TRBJ2-7; D is undetermined. Germline CDR1 reads MNHEY; CDR2 reads SVGEGT. The CDR3 sequence is 11 residues long. The V gene lost 6 bases and the J gene lost 7 bases, with 10 bases spanning the gap. This chain's CDR3 is CASRLMSEQYF. CDR3 coding DNA: TGTGCCAGCAGACTTATGAGTGAGCAGTACTTC.

In its sample, this clonotype was seen many times. The chain couples TRBV30 to TRBJ1-1, with D possibly TRBD1 on 5 matching bases. Looked up from germline, CDR1 is GTSNPN and CDR2 is SVGIG (reference sequence). V was cut by 8 bases and J by 1 base, with 8 bases left in between. The CDR3 spans 11 residues. The CDR3 is CAGGTNTEAFF. CDR3 bases: TGTGCCGGCGGGACGAACACTGAAGCTTTCTTT.

This clonotype came up many times. The chain carries TRBV6-2 or TRBV6-3 and TRBJ1-1; possible D gene TRBD1, 6 bases. Germline loops: CDR1 MNHEY, CDR2 SVGEGT. V was clipped by 5 bases and J by 8 bases, with 18 bases between them. The CDR3 runs 14 residues. CDR3 protein: CASSREVGRGEAFF. The CDR3 DNA reads as TGTGCCAGCAGTCGAGAGGTAGGGAGGGGGGAAGCTTTCTTT.